This T cell receptor beta chain was retrieved from a study of T cell clonality in common variable immunodeficiency. The germline V gene encodes CDR1 SQVTM and CDR2 ANQGSEA. The V and J ends lost 3 bases and 6 bases respectively, with 18 bases between them. CDR3 size: 14 residues. This clone was recorded at least ten times. No antigen is known for it. The CDR3 end is not reached by the read, which stops 3 residues before it; the germline J gene fills it in. Findings and limits, study-wide: Shared TCRbeta clones were fewer between CVID subjects than controls. Common variable immunodeficiency TCR beta sequences reportedly had fewer deletions and N-nucleotide insertions.

CVID and control samples used equivalent genomic DNA input. Clones were sequenced by immunoSEQ multiplex PCR, and TCRdb holds only the in-frame ones, with some missing. In total the sample includes around 81,000 clones, none of them seen once. Donors gave roughly 4.5 to 9 ml heparinized peripheral whole blood. The sample was peripheral blood mononuclear cells. This receptor was obtained from a person aged 18-69 years in good health. The rearrangement uses TRBV29-1 and TRBJ2-7; D may be TRBD2 (6 bases). The sequenced part of the CDR3 DNA is TGCAGCGTTGAGCCGGGACTCCCTTCACCCGAG. Protein: CSVEPGLPSPE. The full CDR3 is CSVEPGLPSPEQYF.